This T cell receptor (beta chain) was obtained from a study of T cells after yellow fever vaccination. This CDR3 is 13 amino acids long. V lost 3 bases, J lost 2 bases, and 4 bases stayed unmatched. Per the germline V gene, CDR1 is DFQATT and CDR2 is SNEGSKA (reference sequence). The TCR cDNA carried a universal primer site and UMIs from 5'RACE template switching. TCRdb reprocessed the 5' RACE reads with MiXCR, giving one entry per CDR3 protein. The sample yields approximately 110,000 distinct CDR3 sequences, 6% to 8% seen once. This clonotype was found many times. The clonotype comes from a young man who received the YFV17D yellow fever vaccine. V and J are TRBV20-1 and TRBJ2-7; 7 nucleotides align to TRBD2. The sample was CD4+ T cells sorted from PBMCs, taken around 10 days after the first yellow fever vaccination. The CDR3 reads CSARRRGTYEQYF. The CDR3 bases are TGCAGTGCTAGGAGGCGGGGGACCTACGAGCAGTACTTC.